The clone carrying this T cell receptor beta chain has more than one count but fewer than ten. Its antigen remains unidentified. This specimen belongs to a study of T cells in Graves' hyperthyroidism and ophthalmopathy. Study overall: Upon initial diagnosis and before any treatment, peripheral blood was collected.

Study conclusions and caveats: Most thyroid clonotypes that were expanded above 0.001 also turned up in blood. Separating ophthalmopathy from stable hyperthyroidism was achieved by a 13 V-J model.

Amplification yielded TCR beta CDR3 regions, with RNA transcripts as the source. A set of HTBI primers served as the primers for a first-round RT-PCR of the TCR CDR3. TCRdb re-called the multiplex PCR reads through MiXCR, storing one row per CDR3 protein. The data show over 400,000 distinct CDR3 sequences, around a fifth seen once. The CDR3 runs 15 residues. The V and J ends lost 0 bases and 3 bases respectively, with 11 bases between them. The germline V gene encodes CDR1 SGHAT and CDR2 FQNNGV. Sequencing input: blood. The source of this sequence is a woman in her seventies with Graves' ophthalmopathy. The chain recombines TRBV11-2 with TRBJ1-1, with unresolved D. The CDR3 reads CASSLDRKSHTEAFF. Here the CDR3 DNA reads TGTGCCAGCAGCTTAGATCGGAAATCGCACACTGAAGCTTTCTTT.